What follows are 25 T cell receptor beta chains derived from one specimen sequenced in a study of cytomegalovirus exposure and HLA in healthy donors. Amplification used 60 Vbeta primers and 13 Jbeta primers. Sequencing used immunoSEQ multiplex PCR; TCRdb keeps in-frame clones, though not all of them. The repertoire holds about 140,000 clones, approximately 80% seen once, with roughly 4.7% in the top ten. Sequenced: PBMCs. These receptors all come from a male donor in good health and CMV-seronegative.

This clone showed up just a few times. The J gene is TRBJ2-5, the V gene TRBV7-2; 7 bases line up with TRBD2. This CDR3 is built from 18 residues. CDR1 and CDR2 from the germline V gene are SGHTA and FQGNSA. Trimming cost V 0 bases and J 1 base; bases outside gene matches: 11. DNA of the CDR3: TGTGCCAGCAGCTTAGCCCCTTATGGAGCGGGGCGCCAAGAGACCCAGTACTTC. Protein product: CASSLAPYGAGRQETQYF. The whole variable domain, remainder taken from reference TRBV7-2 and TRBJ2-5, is GAGVSQSPSNKVTEKGKDVELRCDPISGHTALYWYRQSLGQGLEFLIYFQGNSAPDKSGLPSDRFSAERTGGSVSTLTIQRTQQEDSAVYLCASSLAPYGAGRQETQYFGPGTRLLVL.

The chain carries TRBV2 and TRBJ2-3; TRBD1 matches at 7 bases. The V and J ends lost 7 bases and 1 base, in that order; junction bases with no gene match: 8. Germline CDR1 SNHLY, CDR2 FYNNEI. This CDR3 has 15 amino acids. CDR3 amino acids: CASTPSGTGTDTQYF. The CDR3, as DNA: TGTGCCAGCACTCCCTCCGGGACAGGCACAGATACGCAGTATTTT.

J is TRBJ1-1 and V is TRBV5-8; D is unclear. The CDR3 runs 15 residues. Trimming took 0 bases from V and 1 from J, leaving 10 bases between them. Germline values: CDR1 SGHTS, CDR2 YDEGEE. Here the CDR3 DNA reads TGTGCCAGCAGCTTGGGAAGTGGTAGGAACACTGAAGCTTTCTTT. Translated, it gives CASSLGSGRNTEAFF.

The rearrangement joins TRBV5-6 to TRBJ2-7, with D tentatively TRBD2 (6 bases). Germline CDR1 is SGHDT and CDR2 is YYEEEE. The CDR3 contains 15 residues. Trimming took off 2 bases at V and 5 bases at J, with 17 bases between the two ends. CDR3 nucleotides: TGTGCCAGCAGCTTACGGGGAGGAGGAGTCAACGAGCAGTACTTC. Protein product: CASSLRGGGVNEQYF.

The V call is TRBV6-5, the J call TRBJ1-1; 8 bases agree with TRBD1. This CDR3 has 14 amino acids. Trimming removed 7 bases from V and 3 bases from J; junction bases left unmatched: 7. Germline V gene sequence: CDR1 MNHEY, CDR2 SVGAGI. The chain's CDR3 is CASMIRQGHTEAFF. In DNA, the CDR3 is TGTGCCAGCATGATTAGACAGGGGCACACTGAAGCTTTCTTT.

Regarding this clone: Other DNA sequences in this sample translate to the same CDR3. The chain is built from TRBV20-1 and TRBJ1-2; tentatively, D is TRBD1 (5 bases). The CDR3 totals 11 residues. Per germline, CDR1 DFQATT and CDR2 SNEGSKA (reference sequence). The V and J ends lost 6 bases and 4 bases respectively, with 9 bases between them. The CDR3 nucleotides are TGCAGTGCAACCGACAGCTATGGCTACACCTTC. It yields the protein CSATDSYGYTF.

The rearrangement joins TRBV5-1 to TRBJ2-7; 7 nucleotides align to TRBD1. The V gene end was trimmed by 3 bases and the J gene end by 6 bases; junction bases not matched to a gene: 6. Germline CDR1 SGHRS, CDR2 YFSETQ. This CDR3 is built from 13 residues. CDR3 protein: CASSSTGSGEQYF. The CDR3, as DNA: TGCGCCAGCAGCTCGACAGGGTCTGGCGAGCAGTACTTC.

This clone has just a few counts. The CDR3 region is CASIRAGGLYF. For the CDR3, the DNA is TGTGCCAGCATTCGGGCCGGGGGTCTGTACTTC. V usage is TRBV6-5 and J usage is TRBJ2-5, with a possible D match to TRBD2 (6 bases). Germline loops: CDR1 MNHEY, CDR2 SVGAGI. Trimming took off 7 bases at V and 13 bases at J, with 16 bases between the two ends. The CDR3 extends over 11 amino acids.

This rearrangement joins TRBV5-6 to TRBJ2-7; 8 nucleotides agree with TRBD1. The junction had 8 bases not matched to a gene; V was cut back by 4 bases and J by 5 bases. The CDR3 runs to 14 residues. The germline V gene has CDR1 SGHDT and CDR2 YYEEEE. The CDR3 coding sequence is TGTGCCAGCAGCCTTAGACAGGGGAGGAACGAGCAGTACTTC. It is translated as CASSLRQGRNEQYF.

CDR3 region: CASSVELGGNQPQHF. Here the CDR3 DNA reads TGTGCCAGCAGCGTGGAACTGGGGGGTAATCAGCCCCAGCATTTT. The J gene is TRBJ1-5, the V gene TRBV5-8; D possibly corresponds to TRBD1 (5 bases). CDR3 length equals 15 residues. The V and J ends lost 4 bases and 4 bases respectively, with 15 bases between them. Germline-derived CDR1 and CDR2 are SGHTS and YDEGEE.

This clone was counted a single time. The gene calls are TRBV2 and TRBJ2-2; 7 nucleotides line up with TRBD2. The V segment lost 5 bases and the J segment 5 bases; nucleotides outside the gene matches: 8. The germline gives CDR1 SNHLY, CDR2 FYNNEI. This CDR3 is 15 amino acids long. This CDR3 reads CASSRQWGGTGELFF. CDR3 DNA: TGTGCCAGCAGTCGACAGTGGGGGGGGACCGGGGAGCTGTTTTTT. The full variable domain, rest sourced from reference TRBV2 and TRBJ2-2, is EPEVTQTPSHQVTQMGQEVILRCVPISNHLYFYWYRQILGQKVEFLVSFYNNEISEKSEIFDDQFSVERPDGSNFTLKIRSTKLEDSAMYFCASSRQWGGTGELFFGEGSRLTVL.

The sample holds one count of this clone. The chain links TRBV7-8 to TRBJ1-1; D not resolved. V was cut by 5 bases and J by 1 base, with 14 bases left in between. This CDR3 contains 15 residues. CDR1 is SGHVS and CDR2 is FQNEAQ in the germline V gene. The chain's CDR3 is CASSLTPRRNTEAFF. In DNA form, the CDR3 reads TGTGCCAGCAGCCTGACACCCCGAAGGAACACTGAAGCTTTCTTT.

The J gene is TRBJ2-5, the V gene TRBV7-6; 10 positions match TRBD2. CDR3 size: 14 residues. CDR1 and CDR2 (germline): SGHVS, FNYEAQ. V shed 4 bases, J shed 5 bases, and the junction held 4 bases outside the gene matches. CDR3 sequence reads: CASSSSGGEETQYF. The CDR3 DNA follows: TGTGCCAGCAGCTCTAGCGGGGGCGAGGAGACCCAGTACTTC.

DNA of the CDR3: TGTGCCAGCAGTCAAGATAGGACAGGAGACTACGAGCAGTACTTC. This gives the protein CASSQDRTGDYEQYF. The chain is built from TRBV6-6 and TRBJ2-7; 7 bases agree with TRBD1. With V trimmed by 5 bases and J by 3 bases, 10 bases remained unmatched. This CDR3 region has 15 residues. Germline V gene lookup returns CDR1 MNHNY and CDR2 SVGAGI (reference sequence).

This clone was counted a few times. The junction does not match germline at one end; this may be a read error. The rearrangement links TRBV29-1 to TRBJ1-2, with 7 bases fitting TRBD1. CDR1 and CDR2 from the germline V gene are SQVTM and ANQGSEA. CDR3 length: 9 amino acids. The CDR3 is CSVDPGGIF. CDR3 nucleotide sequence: TGCAGCGTTGACCCAGGGGGGATCTTC. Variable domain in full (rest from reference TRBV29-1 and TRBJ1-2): SAVISQKPSRDICQRGTSLTIQCQVDSQVTMMFWYRQQPGQSLTLIATANQGSEATYESGFVIDKFPISRPNLTFSTLTVSNMSPEDSSIYLCSVDPGGIFGSGTRLTVV.

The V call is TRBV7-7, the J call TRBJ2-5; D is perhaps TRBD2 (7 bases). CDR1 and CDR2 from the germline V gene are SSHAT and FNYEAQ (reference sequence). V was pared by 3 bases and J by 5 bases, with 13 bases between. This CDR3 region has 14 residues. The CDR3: CASSFRGAGETQYF. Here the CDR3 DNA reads TGTGCCAGCAGCTTTCGGGGGGCGGGTGAGACCCAGTACTTC.

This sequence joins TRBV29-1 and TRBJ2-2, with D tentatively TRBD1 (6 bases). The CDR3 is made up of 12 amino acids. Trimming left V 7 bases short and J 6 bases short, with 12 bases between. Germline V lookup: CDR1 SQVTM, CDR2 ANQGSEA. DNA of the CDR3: TGCAGCGGATACAGGGATTCCGGGGAGCTGTTTTTT. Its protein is CSGYRDSGELFF.

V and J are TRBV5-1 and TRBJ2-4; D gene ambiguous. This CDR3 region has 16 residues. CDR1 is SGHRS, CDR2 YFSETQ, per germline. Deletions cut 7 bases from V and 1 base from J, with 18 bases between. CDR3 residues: CASALEAHPAKNIQYF. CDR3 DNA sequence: TGCGCCAGCGCTCTTGAAGCGCACCCTGCCAAAAACATTCAGTACTTC. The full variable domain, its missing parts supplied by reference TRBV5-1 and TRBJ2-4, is KAGVTQTPRYLIKTRGQQVTLSCSPISGHRSVSWYQQTPGQGLQFLFEYFSETQRNKGNFPGRFSGRQFSNSRSEMNVSTLELGDSALYLCASALEAHPAKNIQYFGAGTRLSVL.

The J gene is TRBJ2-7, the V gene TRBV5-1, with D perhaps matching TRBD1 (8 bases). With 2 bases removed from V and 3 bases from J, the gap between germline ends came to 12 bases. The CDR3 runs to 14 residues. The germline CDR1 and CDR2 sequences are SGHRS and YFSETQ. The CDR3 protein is CASSLAGQVYEQYF. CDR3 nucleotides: TGCGCCAGCAGCTTAGCGGGACAGGTCTACGAGCAGTACTTC.

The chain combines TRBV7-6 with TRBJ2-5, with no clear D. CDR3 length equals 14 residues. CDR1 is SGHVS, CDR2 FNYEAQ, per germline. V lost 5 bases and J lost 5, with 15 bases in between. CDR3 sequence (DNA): TGTGCCAGCAGCCTAATGTCCGGTTTGGAGACCCAGTACTTC. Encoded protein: CASSLMSGLETQYF. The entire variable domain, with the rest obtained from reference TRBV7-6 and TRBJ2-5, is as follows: GAGVSQSPRYKVTKRGQDVALRCDPISGHVSLYWYRQALGQGPEFLTYFNYEAQQDKSGLPNDRFSAERPEGSISTLTIQRTEQRDSAMYRCASSLMSGLETQYFGPGTRLLVL.

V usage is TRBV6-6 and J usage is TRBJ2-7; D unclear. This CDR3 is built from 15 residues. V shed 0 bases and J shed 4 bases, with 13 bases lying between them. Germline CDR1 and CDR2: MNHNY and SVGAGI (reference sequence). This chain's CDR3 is CASSYSGNPSYEQYF. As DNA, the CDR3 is TGTGCCAGCAGTTACTCCGGTAACCCTTCATACGAGCAGTACTTC.

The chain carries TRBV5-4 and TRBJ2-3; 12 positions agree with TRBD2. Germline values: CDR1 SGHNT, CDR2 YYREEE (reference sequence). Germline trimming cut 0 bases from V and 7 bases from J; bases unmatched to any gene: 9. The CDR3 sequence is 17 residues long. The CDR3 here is CASSLASSGGARNTQYF. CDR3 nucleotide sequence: TGTGCCAGCAGCTTGGCATCTAGCGGGGGGGCCAGGAATACGCAGTATTTT.

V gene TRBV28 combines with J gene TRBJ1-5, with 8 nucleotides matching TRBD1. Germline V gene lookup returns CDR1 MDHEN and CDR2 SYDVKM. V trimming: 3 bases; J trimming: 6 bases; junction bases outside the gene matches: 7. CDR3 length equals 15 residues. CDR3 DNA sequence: TGTGCCAGCAGTTTGTTACAGGGGGTGCGTCAGCCCCAGCATTTT. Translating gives CASSLLQGVRQPQHF.

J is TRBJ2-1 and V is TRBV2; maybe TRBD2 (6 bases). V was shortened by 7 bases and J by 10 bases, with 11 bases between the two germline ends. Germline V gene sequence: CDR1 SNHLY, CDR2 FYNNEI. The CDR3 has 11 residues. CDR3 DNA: TGTGCCAGCAAGGACGGGGGAGAGCAGTTCTTC. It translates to CASKDGGEQFF.

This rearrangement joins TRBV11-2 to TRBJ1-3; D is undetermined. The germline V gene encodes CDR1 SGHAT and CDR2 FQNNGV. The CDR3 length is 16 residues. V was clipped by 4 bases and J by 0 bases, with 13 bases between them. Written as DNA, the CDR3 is TGTGCCAGCAGCTCCCAGAAACACAGCTCTGGAAACACCATATATTTT. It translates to CASSSQKHSSGNTIYF.